Following are 24 T cell receptor beta chains from one sample sequenced in a study of T-cell memory formation after mild COVID-19 (TCRdb year 2021). Libraries were made using 5' RACE. Sequencing used an Illumina NovaSeq 6000. TCRdb passed the public sequencing reads through fastp at Q25 and MiXCR, retaining productive beta sequences. Entries are consolidated by CDR3 protein sequence, retaining the most common genes and DNA. The sample data list 150,000 to 200,000 distinct CDR3 sequences, and 9.5% to 13% of these were observed just once. The top ten clones comprise 3.5% to 4% of the sample. Sequencing was carried out using PBMCs or a T cell subset sorted from them (not recorded which). The receptors stem from a man aged 18 to 29 who had mild COVID-19 (a few samples of this study predate the infection). The sample titles of this study are shuffled in the database, so cell type and time point are left out; the donor was told from shared clones.

This clonotype was picked up a small number of times. This rearrangement joins TRBV5-6 to TRBJ2-2, with D possibly being TRBD1 or TRBD2 (5 bases each). Germline V gene lookup returns CDR1 SGHDT and CDR2 YYEEEE. V was clipped by 4 bases and J by 5 bases, with 12 bases between them. The CDR3 sequence is 14 residues long. The CDR3 sequence: CASSRGRPTGELFF. In DNA form, the CDR3 reads TGTGCCAGCAGCCGGGGACGGCCAACCGGGGAGCTGTTTTTT.

This clonotype was recorded at least ten times. The chain joins TRBV7-2 to TRBJ2-1; weak D call: TRBD2 (5 bases). In germline, CDR1 is SGHTA, CDR2 FQGNSA. V lost 2 bases and J 7 bases, leaving 9 bases between the germline ends. The length of the CDR3 is 13 residues. CDR3: CASSLSGKNEQFF. DNA for the CDR3: TGTGCCAGCAGCTTAAGCGGCAAGAATGAGCAGTTCTTC.

This clonotype was observed a few times. The chain uses TRBV20-1 and TRBJ1-3; D is unclear. Germline CDR1 reads DFQATT; CDR2 reads SNEGSKA (reference sequence). With 6 bases removed from V and 8 bases from J, the gap between germline ends came to 20 bases. CDR3 length equals 14 residues. CDR3 coding DNA: TGCAGTGCGTCCACTCCACTGGACGGGGACACCATATATTTT. Amino acids: CSASTPLDGDTIYF.

This clonotype was counted between two and nine times. The chain recombines TRBV7-2 with TRBJ1-1, with D tentatively TRBD1 (5 bases). The germline V gene has CDR1 SGHTA and CDR2 FQGNSA. This CDR3 has 12 residues. V lost 8 bases to trimming and J lost 5 bases, with 12 bases between them. The CDR3 DNA reads TGTGCCAGCGGGTCCGGGGGGACTGAAGCTTTCTTT. The encoded protein is CASGSGGTEAFF.

The rearrangement uses TRBV7-9 and TRBJ2-2; possibly TRBD1 for D (5 bases). The CDR3 runs 15 residues. V gave up 3 bases and J gave up 1 base, with 9 bases separating them. Germline V gene data show CDR1 as SEHNR and CDR2 as FQNEAQ (reference sequence). CDR3 region: CASSFGQGNTGELFF. The CDR3 DNA follows: TGTGCCAGCAGCTTCGGCCAGGGGAACACCGGGGAGCTGTTTTTT.

This clonotype was counted between two and nine times. In DNA, the CDR3 is TGTGCCAGTTCCGGTCGGTATGGCTACACCTTC. Its protein is CASSGRYGYTF. The genes are TRBV28 and TRBJ1-2; D call uncertain. The CDR3 has 11 residues. The V and J ends lost 9 bases and 5 bases respectively, with 10 bases between them. In germline, CDR1 is MDHEN, CDR2 SYDVKM.

This clonotype was seen a handful of times. CDR3 protein: CASYLRLNYEQYV. CDR3 nucleotide sequence: TGTGCCAGCTACCTGAGACTGAACTACGAGCAGTACGTC. V and J are TRBV2 and TRBJ2-7; no clear D gene. Per the germline V gene, CDR1 is SNHLY and CDR2 is FYNNEI. CDR3 size: 13 residues. V lost 8 bases, J lost 3 bases, and 14 bases lay in between.

The V and J genes are TRBV7-9 and TRBJ2-7; 10 bases fit TRBD1. The CDR3 extends over 15 amino acids. Germline V lookup: CDR1 SEHNR, CDR2 FQNEAQ (reference sequence). V was clipped by 0 bases and J by 4 bases; unmatched bases: 3. The DNA for the CDR3 is TGTGCCAGCAGCTTAGCATCGGGACAGGGGTACGAGCAGTACGTC. Its protein product is CASSLASGQGYEQYV.

This clonotype was found a few times. The chain recombines TRBV20-1 with TRBJ2-5; the match to TRBD2 covers 7 bases. With V trimmed by 5 bases and J by 2 bases, 5 bases remained unmatched. The germline gives CDR1 DFQATT, CDR2 SNEGSKA (reference sequence). This CDR3 spans 13 amino acids. The DNA of the CDR3 is TGCAGTGCTCCCCGACTAGCACAAGAGACCCAGTACTTC. Its protein product is CSAPRLAQETQYF.

The table lists this clonotype with many counts. The chain combines TRBV20-1 with TRBJ2-3, with D possibly TRBD2 on 5 matching bases. The CDR3 is 15 residues long. The V end lost 0 bases, the J end lost 6 bases, and 16 bases lay between the germline ends. Germline V gene data show CDR1 as DFQATT and CDR2 as SNEGSKA (reference sequence). The CDR3 loop is CSARDPSTRADTQYF. The CDR3 nucleotides read TGCAGTGCTAGAGATCCCTCTACGAGGGCCGATACGCAGTATTTT.

On this clonotype itself: This may be a read error: a much more frequent sequence differs by one nucleotide. The chain has TRBV5-1 and TRBJ2-3; D not resolved. The DNA end is more similar to TRBJ1-5, so the J call may be wrong. CDR3 length equals 14 residues. In germline, CDR1 is SGHRS, CDR2 YFSETQ. CDR3 loop: CASSLAGLADTQHF. The CDR3 nucleotides read TGCGCCAGCAGCTTGGCCGGCTTAGCAGATACGCAGCATTTT.

This clonotype came up a few times. The V call is TRBV7-9, the J call TRBJ2-7; D tentatively reads TRBD1 or TRBD2 (5 bases each). Germline loops: CDR1 SEHNR, CDR2 FQNEAQ (reference sequence). Trimming removed 1 base from V and 1 base from J, with 11 bases in between. This CDR3 region has 15 residues. CDR3 residues: CASSLGGLGSYEQYV. CDR3 coding DNA: TGTGCCAGCAGCTTAGGGGGGTTGGGTTCCTACGAGCAGTACGTC.

This clonotype was counted at least ten times. Here the CDR3 reads CASSLVSLSSRNEQFF. The CDR3 coding sequence is TGTGCCAGCAGCCTCGTTAGCTTGAGTTCCCGCAATGAGCAGTTCTTC. This sequence joins TRBV7-2 and TRBJ2-1; the D is unclear. CDR3 size: 16 residues. Germline V gives CDR1 SGHTA, CDR2 FQGNSA. V was pared by 5 bases and J by 6 bases, with 20 bases between.

This clonotype was seen more than once but under ten times. The chain recombines TRBV11-2 with TRBJ2-2; TRBD1 aligns across 7 bases. Trimming took 5 bases from V and 8 from J; bases not matched to a gene: 14. The CDR3 runs to 16 residues. The germline V gene has CDR1 SGHAT and CDR2 FQNNGV. DNA for the CDR3: TGTGCCAGCAGCCCTCAGACTCCCACCAGGGGGGGGGAGCTGTTTTTT. As protein: CASSPQTPTRGGELFF.

V usage is TRBV29-1 and J usage is TRBJ1-4; tentative D call: TRBD1 (6 bases). V was cut by 7 bases and J by 3 bases, with 18 bases left in between. Germline V lookup: CDR1 SQVTM, CDR2 ANQGSEA. This CDR3 spans 15 amino acids. The CDR3 DNA reads TGCAGCGCTACAGGGAGTGGTTTCGCTAATGAAAAACTGTTTTTT. This codes for CSATGSGFANEKLFF.

In this sample, this clonotype turned up a few times. The rearrangement links TRBV3-1 to TRBJ1-2, with TRBD1 as a possible D gene (6 bases). The CDR3 covers 14 residues. V gave up 1 base and J gave up 7 bases, with 13 bases separating them. Looked up from germline, CDR1 is LGHDT and CDR2 is YNNKEL (reference sequence). The CDR3 is CASSQARGASGYTF. The CDR3 DNA reads as TGTGCCAGCAGCCAAGCGCGGGGGGCCAGTGGCTACACCTTC. The variable domain in full, completed from reference TRBV3-1 and TRBJ1-2, reads DTAVSQTPKYLVTQMGNDKSIKCEQNLGHDTMYWYKQDSKKFLKIMFSYNNKELIINETVPNRFSPKSPDKAHLNLHINSLELGDSAVYFCASSQARGASGYTFGSGTRLTVV.

This clonotype has just a few counts. The chain carries TRBV7-2 and TRBJ1-6, with 10 bases matching TRBD1. Germline assignment: CDR1 SGHTA and CDR2 FQGNSA. The J segment lost 9 bases and the V segment lost 0 bases, leaving 5 bases of the junction unmatched. The CDR3 sequence is 16 residues long. CDR3 amino acids: CASSLATGGAGSPLHF. In DNA, the CDR3 is TGTGCCAGCAGCTTAGCGACAGGGGGCGCGGGTTCACCCCTCCACTTT.

This clonotype was detected only once. For the CDR3, the DNA is TGCGCCAGCAGCCAATTCGGGGTCAGGACAGGGGGACGGGACAATCAGCCCCAGCATTTT. It yields the protein CASSQFGVRTGGRDNQPQHF. The chain couples TRBV4-1 to TRBJ1-5; 10 bases are shared with TRBD1. V dropped 2 bases and J dropped 3; count of bases not matched to a gene: 16. The length of the CDR3 is 20 residues. Germline V gene lookup returns CDR1 MGHRA and CDR2 YSYEKL.

This clonotype turned up a few times. The chain links TRBV6-5 to TRBJ1-2; 8 nucleotides match TRBD1. Trimming cost V 9 bases and J 5 bases; bases outside gene matches: 11. Germline V gene data show CDR1 as MNHEY and CDR2 as SVGAGI. The CDR3 length is 14 residues. CDR3 protein: CASHSDRGVYGYTF. The CDR3 DNA reads as TGTGCCAGTCACAGCGACAGGGGAGTTTATGGCTACACCTTC.

The V call is TRBV19, the J call TRBJ1-1; TRBD1 agrees at 8 bases. Germline-derived CDR1 and CDR2 are LNHDA and SQIVND (reference sequence). The CDR3 runs 14 residues. With V trimmed by 5 bases and J by 5 bases, 7 bases remained unmatched. The chain's CDR3 is CASSPGQERTEAFF. Written as DNA, the CDR3 is TGTGCCAGTAGTCCGGGACAGGAGAGGACTGAAGCTTTCTTT.

The sample holds many counts of this clonotype. The chain joins TRBV12-3 or TRBV12-4 to TRBJ2-7; the D gene is possibly TRBD1 (5 bases). The length of the CDR3 is 15 residues. V lost 6 bases and J lost 3, with 18 bases in between. CDR3 bases: TGTGCCAGCAGCCCCCCCAGGGTAAACCTCTACGAGCAGTACTTC. Amino acids: CASSPPRVNLYEQYF.

V and J are TRBV5-6 and TRBJ2-1; 13 nucleotides line up with TRBD2. Losses at the gene ends were 7 bases for V and 6 bases for J; bases not matched to a gene: 13. This CDR3 comprises 17 residues. CDR1 is SGHDT, CDR2 YYEEEE, per germline. The CDR3 DNA is TGTGCCAGCTCTACCTACTCCGGGACTAGCGGGGTCAATGAGCAGTTCTTC. This translates into CASSTYSGTSGVNEQFF.

This clonotype appeared a few times. The V and J genes are TRBV5-1 and TRBJ2-3; 12 bases agree with TRBD2. CDR3 length equals 20 residues. Germline values: CDR1 SGHRS, CDR2 YFSETQ. Trimming took 0 bases from V and 0 from J; bases not matched to a gene: 11. CDR3 amino acids: CASSLAGTSGYRTSTDTQYF. Written as DNA, the CDR3 is TGCGCCAGCAGCTTGGCCGGGACTAGCGGGTACAGGACTAGCACAGATACGCAGTATTTT.

This clonotype appeared a few times. The rearrangement joins TRBV5-8 to TRBJ1-5; D remains ambiguous. Trimming removed 1 base at V and 0 bases at J, with 8 bases between. Germline V gene data show CDR1 as SGHTS and CDR2 as YDEGEE. The CDR3 loop spans 15 amino acids. The CDR3 reads CASSLYRYSNQPQHF. The DNA of the CDR3 is TGTGCCAGCAGCTTGTACAGATATAGCAATCAGCCCCAGCATTTT.